Below, 25 T cell receptor beta chains from the same sample are listed, as sequenced in a study of T cell responses to AZD1222 COVID-19 vaccine (dated by TCRdb to the early 2020s). The intended sense of this specimen's time point label: about 28 days (+/-7) after the second vaccine dose. Libraries were constructed by the immunoSEQ multiplex PCR assay. The immuneACCESS repertoire file appears here via TCRdb, limited to in-frame rearrangements. These files lack a portion of the clones; in checked studies, under half of the deficit traces to unresolved V genes, and the cause of the others is not known. The sample table contains tens of thousands of clones; only one count was recorded for roughly 87% of them. The biggest ten clones account for 2% to 3% of the sample. Sequencing used peripheral blood, obtained 28 days after the second AZD1222 dose. These TCRs come from an adult who received the AZD1222 COVID-19 vaccine.

The chain has TRBV18 and TRBJ1-2; D unclear. CDR1 KGHSH and CDR2 LQKENI come from the germline V gene. This CDR3 region has 16 residues. The germline V and J ends were trimmed by 2 bases and 4 bases, with 17 bases remaining between them. CDR3 DNA sequence: TGTGCCAGCTCACCAGGAAGGGCAGCAGACCCCTATGGCTACACCTTC. This translates into CASSPGRAADPYGYTF.

The chain uses TRBV10-2 and TRBJ2-3, with 7 bases identical to TRBD2. The V segment lost 6 bases and the J segment 1 base; nucleotides outside the gene matches: 13. This CDR3 spans 17 amino acids. Germline V CDR1 and CDR2: WSHSY, SAAADI. CDR3 in amino acids: CASSPSGSLHRTDTQYF. The CDR3, as DNA: TGCGCCAGCAGCCCTAGCGGTTCCCTACACCGCACAGATACGCAGTATTTT.

The chain has TRBV9 and TRBJ1-2; D perhaps matches TRBD1 (6 bases). CDR1 and CDR2 (germline): SGDLS, YYNGEE. V lost 7 bases and J 0 bases, leaving 16 bases between the germline ends. The CDR3 contains 15 residues. The CDR3 coding sequence is TGTGCCAGCTCTCCAGGGGACAAAGCTAACTATGGCTACACCTTC. Translating gives CASSPGDKANYGYTF. Full variable domain (rest looked up from reference TRBV9 and TRBJ1-2): DSGVTQTPKHLITATGQRVTLRCSPRSGDLSVYWYQQSLDQGLQFLIQYYNGEERAKGNILERFSAQQFPDLHSELNLSSLELGDSALYFCASSPGDKANYGYTFGSGTRLTVV.

As DNA, the CDR3 is TGCGCCAGCAGCCGGACAGGGGGGAACGAAAAACTGTTTTTT. This encodes CASSRTGGNEKLFF. V gene TRBV5-1 combines with J gene TRBJ1-4, with 10 bases fitting TRBD1. The V segment lost 4 bases and the J segment 8 bases; nucleotides outside the gene matches: 5. Germline V gene sequence: CDR1 SGHRS, CDR2 YFSETQ. The CDR3 loop spans 14 amino acids.

This clone was recorded a few times. Other DNA sequences in the same sample also yield this CDR3. The chain couples TRBV19 to TRBJ1-5; weak D call: TRBD1 (5 bases). This CDR3 is built from 14 residues. Trimming removed 7 bases from V and 4 bases from J, with 14 bases in between. Germline V gene data show CDR1 as LNHDA and CDR2 as SQIVND (reference sequence). The CDR3 here is CASMGPGLNQPQHF. The CDR3, as DNA: TGTGCCAGTATGGGGCCAGGGCTTAATCAGCCCCAGCATTTT.

This clone has a single count. J is TRBJ2-7 and V is TRBV15; D is undetermined. Germline V gene lookup returns CDR1 LNHNV and CDR2 YYDKDF (reference sequence). There are 14 residues in the CDR3. Trimming left V 0 bases short and J 2 bases short, with 8 bases between. Written as DNA, the CDR3 is TGTGCCACCAGCAGAGACGGCCAAACCTACGAGCAGTACTTC. Its translation: CATSRDGQTYEQYF.

V is TRBV18 and J is TRBJ1-6, with D possibly TRBD1 on 6 matching bases. The CDR3 covers 14 residues. From germline, CDR1 is KGHSH and CDR2 LQKENI. V dropped 3 bases and J dropped 7 bases, with 10 bases sitting between them. CDR3 residues: CASSPDSSNSPLHF. The CDR3 nucleotides read TGTGCCAGCTCACCGGACAGTTCGAATTCACCCCTCCACTTT. The complete variable domain, with remaining parts taken from reference TRBV18 and TRBJ1-6, reads NAGVMQNPRHLVRRRGQEARLRCSPMKGHSHVYWYRQLPEEGLKFMVYLQKENIIDESGMPKERFSAEFPKEGPSILRIQQVVRGDSAAYFCASSPDSSNSPLHFGNGTRLTVT.

The V gene is TRBV6-5, the J gene TRBJ1-6; no clear D gene. CDR1 MNHEY and CDR2 SVGAGI come from the germline V gene. This CDR3 has 15 amino acids. V was clipped by 6 bases and J by 7 bases, with 16 bases between them. CDR3 bases: TGTGCCAGCAGCTCCCAGTCCGACGGGAATTCACCCCTCCACTTT. Its protein is CASSSQSDGNSPLHF.

The chain uses TRBV2 and TRBJ1-3; a possible D gene is TRBD1 (6 bases). The CDR3 is 15 residues long. Germline V gene lookup returns CDR1 SNHLY and CDR2 FYNNEI. Trimming took 7 bases from V and 2 from J, leaving 15 bases between them. The CDR3 spells CASTTGKLAGNTIYF. The CDR3 nucleotides are TGTGCCAGCACTACAGGGAAACTGGCTGGAAACACCATATATTTT.

This clone was seen a single time. V is TRBV4-1 and J is TRBJ2-5, with D possibly being TRBD1 (5 bases). With 3 bases removed from V and 2 bases from J, the gap between germline ends came to 10 bases. Germline loops: CDR1 MGHRA, CDR2 YSYEKL. The CDR3 extends over 14 amino acids. DNA for the CDR3: TGCGCCAGCAGCCACCCTGACAGACAAGAGACCCAGTACTTC. The encoded protein is CASSHPDRQETQYF.

V usage is TRBV5-1 and J usage is TRBJ1-1; the D gene is possibly TRBD1 (6 bases). The V gene lost 4 bases and the J gene lost 0 bases, with 13 bases spanning the gap. This CDR3 contains 15 residues. In germline, CDR1 is SGHRS, CDR2 YFSETQ. CDR3 in DNA: TGCGCCAGCAGCAGTTCAGGGGTCATGAACACTGAAGCTTTCTTT. It translates to CASSSSGVMNTEAFF.

The rearrangement uses TRBV28 and TRBJ1-1; possibly TRBD1 for D (5 bases). The CDR3 has 15 amino acids. Germline V lookup: CDR1 MDHEN, CDR2 SYDVKM. Trimming stripped 3 bases from V and 1 base from J, with 12 bases between. The chain's CDR3 is CASSFQGSQNTEAFF. CDR3 coding DNA: TGTGCCAGCAGTTTTCAGGGCAGTCAGAACACTGAAGCTTTCTTT.

The rearrangement joins TRBV5-1 to TRBJ2-7; 7 nucleotides agree with TRBD1. The ends lost 4 bases at V and 1 base at J; junction bases unmatched: 5. CDR3 length: 14 residues. From germline, CDR1 is SGHRS and CDR2 YFSETQ. The CDR3, as DNA: TGCGCCAGCAGCCCGGACAGGATTTCCTACGAGCAGTACTTC. It translates to CASSPDRISYEQYF.

The V gene is TRBV10-3, the J gene TRBJ2-1, with 8 bases fitting TRBD2. Losses at the gene ends were 5 bases for V and 1 base for J; bases not matched to a gene: 7. The CDR3 runs 16 residues. Germline V gene data show CDR1 as ENHRY and CDR2 as SYGVKD. The CDR3 region has the DNA TGTGCCATCAGTCCAATAGCGGGGTTATCCTACAATGAGCAGTTCTTC. This gives the protein CAISPIAGLSYNEQFF.

The chain recombines TRBV19 with TRBJ1-1, with a possible D match to TRBD1 (5 bases). Trimming removed 4 bases at V and 2 bases at J, with 11 bases between. Germline values: CDR1 LNHDA, CDR2 SQIVND (reference sequence). This CDR3 has 14 residues. CDR3 bases: TGTGCCAGTAGTAAAGGACAAGCCAACACTGAAGCTTTCTTT. Translated, it gives CASSKGQANTEAFF.

This sequence joins TRBV9 and TRBJ2-5; possibly TRBD1 for D (5 bases). Germline lookup yields CDR1 SGDLS and CDR2 YYNGEE. This CDR3 comprises 14 residues. Trimming removed 4 bases at V and 4 bases at J, with 14 bases between. CDR3 loop: CASSYQGFRETQYF. The CDR3, as DNA: TGTGCCAGCAGCTATCAGGGTTTTAGAGAGACCCAGTACTTC.

The genes are TRBV12-3 or TRBV12-4 and TRBJ2-5; 8 bases line up with TRBD1. The CDR3 is 13 amino acids. Losses at the gene ends were 5 bases for V and 4 bases for J; bases not matched to a gene: 3. CDR3 coding DNA: TGTGCCAGCAGTCGGACAGGGAGAGAGACCCAGTACTTC. Protein sequence: CASSRTGRETQYF.

The chain recombines TRBV3-1 (or the pseudogene TRBV3-2) with TRBJ2-4; unclear D gene. V lost 4 bases and J 0 bases, leaving 4 bases between the germline ends. The CDR3 covers 13 residues. Per the germline V gene, CDR1 is LGHDT and CDR2 is YNNKEL (reference sequence). CDR3 coding DNA: TGTGCCAGCAGCCTTCTAGCCAAAAACATTCAGTACTTC. This codes for CASSLLAKNIQYF.

The chain links TRBV9 to TRBJ2-7; D call uncertain. Germline V gene sequence: CDR1 SGDLS, CDR2 YYNGEE. The V end lost 0 bases, the J end lost 5 bases, and 3 bases lay between the germline ends. CDR3 size: 11 residues. CDR3 loop: CASSVGNEQYF. In DNA, the CDR3 is TGTGCCAGCAGCGTAGGGAACGAGCAGTACTTC.

J is TRBJ2-3 and V is TRBV6-5, with unresolved D. Trimming took off 3 bases at V and 4 bases at J, with 14 bases between the two ends. Germline loops: CDR1 MNHEY, CDR2 SVGAGI. The CDR3 is 15 residues long. The CDR3 loop is CASSYPGLRADTQYF. DNA of the CDR3: TGTGCCAGCAGTTATCCGGGCCTACGGGCAGATACGCAGTATTTT.

V is TRBV25-1 and J is TRBJ2-7, with 10 bases identical to TRBD2. CDR3 size: 15 residues. After removal of 7 bases from V and 5 bases from J, the junction contained 11 bases not matched to a gene. Germline V CDR1 and CDR2: MGHDK, SYGVNS. The chain's CDR3 is CASTEGLAGVNEQYF. The CDR3 bases are TGTGCCAGCACCGAAGGGCTAGCGGGAGTAAACGAGCAGTACTTC.

This clone was recorded a few times. The V call is TRBV15, the J call TRBJ2-1; TRBD2 aligns across 10 bases. The CDR3 is made up of 16 amino acids. Germline V gene sequence: CDR1 LNHNV, CDR2 YYDKDF (reference sequence). J lost 6 bases, V lost 1 base, and 6 bases had no gene match. CDR3 DNA sequence: TGTGCCACCAGCAGAGTCGGAGCGGGAGGGCCCAATGAGCAGTTCTTC. Protein product: CATSRVGAGGPNEQFF.

The chain is built from TRBV7-8 and TRBJ2-2; unclear D gene. The germline V gene encodes CDR1 SGHVS and CDR2 FQNEAQ. V was pared by 1 base and J by 6 bases, with 12 bases between. This CDR3 has 15 residues. CDR3 sequence (DNA): TGTGCCAGCAGCTTAGGACTTGTGTCCTCCGGGGAGCTGTTTTTT. Residues: CASSLGLVSSGELFF.

This chain uses TRBV7-8 with TRBJ1-6, with 7 bases matching TRBD1. Unmatched junction bases numbered 1, after V lost 1 base and J lost 4 bases. CDR1 and CDR2 (germline): SGHVS, FQNEAQ. The CDR3 sequence is 15 residues long. CDR3 in DNA: TGTGCCAGCAGCTTAGGGGGACAGTATAATTCACCCCTCCACTTT. It is translated as CASSLGGQYNSPLHF. The complete variable domain, with remaining parts taken from reference TRBV7-8 and TRBJ1-6, reads GAGVSQSPRYKVAKRGQDVALRCDPISGHVSLFWYQQALGQGPEFLTYFQNEAQLDKSGLPSDRFFAERPEGSVSTLKIQRTQQEDSAVYLCASSLGGQYNSPLHFGNGTRLTVT.

The genes are TRBV5-4 and TRBJ1-1; the D is unclear. CDR3 length: 15 residues. Germline CDR1 and CDR2: SGHNT and YYREEE (reference sequence). Trimming removed 5 bases at V and 0 bases at J, with 14 bases between. The CDR3 is CASRTPGGLNTEAFF. CDR3 in DNA: TGTGCCAGCAGGACGCCAGGAGGCCTGAACACTGAAGCTTTCTTT. The full variable domain, its missing parts supplied by reference TRBV5-4 and TRBJ1-1, is ETGVTQSPTHLIKTRGQQVTLRCSSQSGHNTVSWYQQALGQGPQFIFQYYREEENGRGNFPPRFSGLQFPNYSSELNVNALELDDSALYLCASRTPGGLNTEAFFGQGTRLTVV.